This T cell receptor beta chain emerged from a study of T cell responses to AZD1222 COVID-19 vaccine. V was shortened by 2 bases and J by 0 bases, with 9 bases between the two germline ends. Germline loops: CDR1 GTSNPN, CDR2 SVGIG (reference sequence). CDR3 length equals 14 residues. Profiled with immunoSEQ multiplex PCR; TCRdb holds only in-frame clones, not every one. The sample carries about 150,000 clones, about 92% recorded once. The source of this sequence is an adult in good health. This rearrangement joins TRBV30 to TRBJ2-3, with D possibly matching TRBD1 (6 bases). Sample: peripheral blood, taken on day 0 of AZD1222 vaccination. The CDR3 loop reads CAWSQGLSTDTQYF. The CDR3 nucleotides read TGTGCCTGGAGTCAGGGGCTTAGCACAGATACGCAGTATTTT.